This is a list of T cell receptor beta chains from one sample in a study of blood T cell repertoires in COVID-19. TCRdb's copy holds only in-frame clones and misses some; the assay was immunoSEQ multiplex PCR. This sample has about 340,000 clones, with roughly 89% found just once. Sequenced: peripheral blood. These receptors all come from a woman between 18 and 29 years old who had recovered from COVID-19. The CDR3 runs from the conserved cysteine through the conserved F or W. D genes are given only for firm matches. Clone sizes are given selectively: once, few, many, or a class where the clone is expanded.

d_call: -; clone_size: -; v_call: TRBV6-5; j_call: TRBJ2-6; cdr3_nt: TGTGCCAGCAGAGGGGGGGCTACTGGGGCCAACGTCCTGACTTTC; cdr3_aa: CASRGGATGANVLTF
d_call: TRBD2; clone_size: -; v_call: TRBV4-1; j_call: TRBJ2-5; cdr3_nt: TGCGCCAGCAGCCAAGATTATTCTTTGAAGTTCGGAGCGGGAAAAGAGACCCAGTACTTC; cdr3_aa: CASSQDYSLKFGAGKETQYF
d_call: -; clone_size: -; v_call: TRBV12-3/TRBV12-4; j_call: TRBJ2-2; cdr3_nt: TGTGCCAGCAGCAGGACAGAGGAGCTGTTTTTT; cdr3_aa: CASSRTEELFF
d_call: TRBD2; clone_size: -; v_call: TRBV19; j_call: TRBJ2-3; cdr3_nt: TGTGCCAGTAGAAGACTAGCGGGAGATACGCAGTATTTT; cdr3_aa: CASRRLAGDTQYF
d_call: -; clone_size: -; v_call: TRBV5-4; j_call: TRBJ2-5; cdr3_nt: TGTGCCAGCAGCCTAGGACAGATCCAAGAGACCCAGTACTTC; cdr3_aa: CASSLGQIQETQYF
d_call: -; clone_size: -; v_call: TRBV4-3; j_call: TRBJ1-1; cdr3_nt: TGCGCCAGCAGCCTTTTACAGGGTCACACTGAAGCTTTCTTT; cdr3_aa: CASSLLQGHTEAFF
d_call: -; clone_size: -; v_call: TRBV11-2; j_call: TRBJ1-4; cdr3_nt: TGTGCCAGCAGCTGGCAATCAGGGGCAACTAATGAAAAACTGTTTTTT; cdr3_aa: CASSWQSGATNEKLFF
d_call: TRBD2; clone_size: -; v_call: TRBV10-1; j_call: TRBJ2-3; cdr3_nt: TGCGCCAGCAGCGCAAGCATAGCGGGAGGGACAGATACGCAGTATTTT; cdr3_aa: CASSASIAGGTDTQYF
d_call: -; clone_size: -; v_call: TRBV4-3; j_call: TRBJ2-1; cdr3_nt: TGCGCCAGCAGCCAAGATTTGGCTTACAATGAGCAGTTCTTC; cdr3_aa: CASSQDLAYNEQFF
d_call: -; clone_size: -; v_call: TRBV3-1/TRBV3-2; j_call: TRBJ2-3; cdr3_nt: TGTGCCAGCAGCCAAGACCCTAGCGACACAGATACGCAGTATTTT; cdr3_aa: CASSQDPSDTDTQYF
d_call: -; clone_size: -; v_call: TRBV4-3; j_call: TRBJ2-3; cdr3_nt: TGCGCCAGCAGCCAGTCGGGGAGATCAGATACGCAGTATTTT; cdr3_aa: CASSQSGRSDTQYF
d_call: TRBD2; clone_size: -; v_call: TRBV7-2; j_call: TRBJ2-2; cdr3_nt: TGTGCCAGCAGCGCGCAAAGACTAGCGGGAGGGGAGCTGTTTTTT; cdr3_aa: CASSAQRLAGGELFF
d_call: -; clone_size: -; v_call: TRBV24-1; j_call: TRBJ1-2; cdr3_nt: TGTGCCACCAGTGCATCCCCGGTGGGGGCAGCGCCCGATAGGAACTATGGCTACACCTTC; cdr3_aa: CATSASPVGAAPDRNYGYTF
d_call: TRBD2; clone_size: -; v_call: TRBV6-5; j_call: TRBJ2-1; cdr3_nt: TGTGCCAGCAGTTATCGAGGGAGGGCCGAAGAGCAGTTCTTC; cdr3_aa: CASSYRGRAEEQFF
d_call: TRBD1; clone_size: -; v_call: TRBV7-8; j_call: TRBJ2-3; cdr3_nt: TGTGCCAGCACCCCAAGAGACAGGGGCTCTCCCCCGGGGGCAGATACGCAGTATTTT; cdr3_aa: CASTPRDRGSPPGADTQYF
d_call: TRBD2; clone_size: -; v_call: TRBV7-8; j_call: TRBJ2-2; cdr3_nt: TGTGCCAGCAGCTTAACGGGAGGGGCCGGGGAGCTGTTTTTT; cdr3_aa: CASSLTGGAGELFF
d_call: TRBD1; clone_size: -; v_call: TRBV5-1; j_call: TRBJ1-2; cdr3_nt: TGCGCCAGCAGCACGGGACAGGGTTCGGGTGGCTACACCTTC; cdr3_aa: CASSTGQGSGGYTF
d_call: TRBD1; clone_size: -; v_call: TRBV19; j_call: TRBJ1-1; cdr3_nt: TGTGCCAGTAGCCAACAGGGGAGCACTGAAGCTTTCTTT; cdr3_aa: CASSQQGSTEAFF
d_call: TRBD1; clone_size: -; v_call: TRBV5-4; j_call: TRBJ2-5; cdr3_nt: TGTGCCAGCAGCTCGGGACAGCTCCAAGAGACCCAGTACTTC; cdr3_aa: CASSSGQLQETQYF
d_call: -; clone_size: once; v_call: TRBV9; j_call: TRBJ1-3; cdr3_nt: TGTGCCAGCAGCACGCAGGGTCGGGACACCATATATTTT; cdr3_aa: CASSTQGRDTIYF
d_call: -; clone_size: -; v_call: TRBV7-2; j_call: TRBJ1-5; cdr3_nt: TGTGCCAGCAGCTTACGCGGGACGACGGGTCAGCCCCAGCATTTT; cdr3_aa: CASSLRGTTGQPQHF
d_call: TRBD1; clone_size: -; v_call: TRBV7-9; j_call: TRBJ1-2; cdr3_nt: TGTGCCAGCAGCTCCTCAAGACAGGGGCTGAACTATGGCTACACCTTC; cdr3_aa: CASSSSRQGLNYGYTF
d_call: TRBD1; clone_size: few; v_call: TRBV19; j_call: TRBJ1-5; cdr3_nt: TGTGCCAGCTGGACAGGCTACTTCCAGCCCCAGCATTTT; cdr3_aa: CASWTGYFQPQHF
d_call: -; clone_size: -; v_call: TRBV7-2; j_call: TRBJ1-3; cdr3_nt: TGTGCCAGCAGCTTAGTTGGGAGGTCTGGAAACACCATATATTTT; cdr3_aa: CASSLVGRSGNTIYF
d_call: TRBD1; clone_size: few; v_call: TRBV9; j_call: TRBJ1-6; cdr3_nt: TGTGCCAGCAGCATACTGGACAGGGGACCCTTT; cdr3_aa: CASSILDRGPF
d_call: -; clone_size: -; v_call: TRBV18; j_call: TRBJ2-5; cdr3_nt: TGTGCCAGCTCAGCAGGGAACCAAGAGACCCAGTACTTC; cdr3_aa: CASSAGNQETQYF
d_call: -; clone_size: -; v_call: TRBV10-2; j_call: TRBJ1-5; cdr3_nt: TGCGCCAGCAGTGTTCAACAGTTTAATCAGCCCCAGCATTTT; cdr3_aa: CASSVQQFNQPQHF
d_call: -; clone_size: -; v_call: TRBV4-3; j_call: TRBJ2-3; cdr3_nt: TGCGCCAGCAGCCAAGTGATGGGCAGTAGCACAGATACGCAGTATTTT; cdr3_aa: CASSQVMGSSTDTQYF
d_call: -; clone_size: once; v_call: TRBV6-5; j_call: TRBJ1-2; cdr3_nt: TGTGCCAGCACTCGCATTCGGGGGAGAAACTATGGCTACACCTTC; cdr3_aa: CASTRIRGRNYGYTF
d_call: TRBD1; clone_size: few; v_call: TRBV7-2; j_call: TRBJ1-5; cdr3_nt: TGTGCCAGCAGCACCCGGGACAGATTTAGCAATCAGCCCCAGCATTTT; cdr3_aa: CASSTRDRFSNQPQHF
d_call: TRBD1; clone_size: -; v_call: TRBV18; j_call: TRBJ1-4; cdr3_nt: TGTGCCAGCTCACCACGACAGGGAGGAGGTGAAAAACTGTTTTTT; cdr3_aa: CASSPRQGGGEKLFF
d_call: TRBD1; clone_size: -; v_call: TRBV4-3; j_call: TRBJ1-3; cdr3_nt: TGCGCCAGCAGCCAGGGGACAGGGAATGGAAACACCATATATTTT; cdr3_aa: CASSQGTGNGNTIYF
d_call: -; clone_size: -; v_call: TRBV7-9; j_call: TRBJ1-2; cdr3_nt: TGTGCCAGCAGTCATGCCAGGGTCTATGGCTACACCTTC; cdr3_aa: CASSHARVYGYTF
d_call: -; clone_size: once; v_call: TRBV19; j_call: TRBJ1-5; cdr3_nt: TGTGCCAGTAGTACTCGGGGGATTCAGCCCCAGCATTTT; cdr3_aa: CASSTRGIQPQHF
d_call: -; clone_size: -; v_call: TRBV30; j_call: TRBJ1-2; cdr3_nt: TGTGCCTGGAGTTCAGTTACTAGGAACTATGGCTACACCTTC; cdr3_aa: CAWSSVTRNYGYTF